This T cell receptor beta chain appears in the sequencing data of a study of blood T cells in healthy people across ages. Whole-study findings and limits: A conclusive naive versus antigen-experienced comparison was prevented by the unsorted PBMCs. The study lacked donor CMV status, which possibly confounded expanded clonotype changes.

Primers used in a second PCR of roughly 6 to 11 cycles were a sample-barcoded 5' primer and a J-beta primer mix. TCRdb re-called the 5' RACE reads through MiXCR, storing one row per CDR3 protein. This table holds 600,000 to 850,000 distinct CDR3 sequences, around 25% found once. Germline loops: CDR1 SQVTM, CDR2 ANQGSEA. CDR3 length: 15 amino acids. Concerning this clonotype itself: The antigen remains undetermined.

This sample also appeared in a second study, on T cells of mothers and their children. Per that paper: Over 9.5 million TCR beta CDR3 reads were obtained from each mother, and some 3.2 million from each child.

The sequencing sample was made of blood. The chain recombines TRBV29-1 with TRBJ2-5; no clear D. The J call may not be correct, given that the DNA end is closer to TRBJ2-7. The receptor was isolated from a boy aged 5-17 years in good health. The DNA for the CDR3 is TGCAGCGTTGAAGATGAGACTGGCGAATTCAACGAGCAGTACTTC. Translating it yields CSVEDETGEFNEQYF.